Below, 9 T cell receptor beta chains from the same sample are listed, as sequenced in a study of blood T cell repertoires in COVID-19. The protocol was immunoSEQ multiplex PCR, while the TCRdb copy is restricted to in-frame clones and leaves out a portion. The data show around 160,000 clones, 87% seen once. The sample was peripheral blood. These receptors were obtained from a man of 80 years or more with acute or convalescent COVID-19.

This chain joins TRBV6-2 or TRBV6-3 and TRBJ1-2, with D possibly TRBD1 on 5 matching bases. The V end was cut by 3 bases, the J end by 6 bases, with 14 bases between. This CDR3 has 14 residues. Germline loops: CDR1 MNHEY, CDR2 SVGEGT. The CDR3 region is CASSYGRAVDGYTF. The CDR3 coding sequence is TGTGCCAGCAGTTATGGCAGGGCAGTGGATGGCTACACCTTC.

This clone was recorded only once. The rearrangement joins TRBV4-1 to TRBJ2-7; 9 positions agree with TRBD1. Germline V gene sequence: CDR1 MGHRA, CDR2 YSYEKL. Unmatched junction bases numbered 5, after V lost 4 bases and J lost 1 base. CDR3 length equals 15 residues. CDR3 sequence (DNA): TGCGCCAGCAGCCTAGGACAGGGGAGTTCCTACGAGCAGTACTTC. This encodes CASSLGQGSSYEQYF.

The V gene is TRBV7-9, the J gene TRBJ2-3; 7 bases match TRBD1. V shed 3 bases and J 5 bases; nucleotides not matched to a gene: 5. This CDR3 has 14 amino acids. Germline V gene sequence: CDR1 SEHNR, CDR2 FQNEAQ (reference sequence). The CDR3 region is CASSFGQVEDTQYF. The CDR3 DNA sequence: TGTGCCAGCAGCTTCGGACAGGTGGAAGATACGCAGTATTTT.

This clone was seen once. The V gene is TRBV6-5, the J gene TRBJ2-7; tentative D call: TRBD2 (5 bases). The CDR3 length is 12 residues. Germline CDR1 is MNHEY and CDR2 is SVGAGI. With 2 bases removed from V and 3 bases from J, the gap between germline ends came to 5 bases. The CDR3 coding sequence is TGTGCCAGCAGTTACGAGGGCTACGAGCAGTACTTC. Its protein is CASSYEGYEQYF.

A word on this clone: Different DNA sequences within this sample yield the same CDR3. The CDR3 region is CASSLGGAQETQYF. The DNA of the CDR3 is TGCGCCAGCAGCTTGGGGGGCGCCCAAGAGACCCAGTACTTC. The rearrangement joins TRBV5-1 to TRBJ2-5; TRBD1 might be the D (5 bases). V was pared by 0 bases and J by 1 base, with 7 bases between. The CDR3 is 14 amino acids. Germline CDR1 reads SGHRS; CDR2 reads YFSETQ.

The V and J genes are TRBV7-2 and TRBJ2-5; 12 bases fit TRBD2. CDR3 length: 18 residues. Looked up from germline, CDR1 is SGHTA and CDR2 is FQGNSA. Germline trimming cut 5 bases from V and 5 bases from J; bases unmatched to any gene: 15. The CDR3 DNA follows: TGTGCCAGCAGCGGCGTTGGAATGGTAGGACTAGCGGGGGAGACCCAGTACTTC. Its translation: CASSGVGMVGLAGETQYF.

The CDR3 protein is CASRGGQWRTDTQYF. DNA of the CDR3: TGTGCCAGCAGGGGGGGACAGTGGAGGACAGATACGCAGTATTTT. The chain recombines TRBV28 with TRBJ2-3, with D possibly matching TRBD1 (7 bases). From germline, CDR1 is MDHEN and CDR2 SYDVKM. V lost 6 bases and J 3 bases, leaving 16 bases between the germline ends. The CDR3 sequence is 15 residues long.

The chain joins TRBV6-1 to TRBJ2-3; D ambiguous. Germline V gene lookup returns CDR1 MNHNS and CDR2 SASEGT. CDR3 length equals 12 residues. V lost 0 bases and J 6 bases, leaving 4 bases between the germline ends. In DNA, the CDR3 is TGTGCCAGCAGTGAAGCCTCTGATACGCAGTATTTT. Amino acids: CASSEASDTQYF.

This clone was seen only a few times. The J gene is TRBJ1-2, the V gene TRBV5-1; 8 bases map to TRBD1. V shed 4 bases, J shed 10 bases, and the junction held 12 bases outside the gene matches. Germline V gene lookup returns CDR1 SGHRS and CDR2 YFSETQ. The length of the CDR3 is 14 residues. CDR3 residues: CASSGSGTGEVYTF. The DNA of the CDR3 is TGCGCCAGCAGCGGATCCGGGACAGGAGAGGTCTACACCTTC.